Sequencing of this TCR beta chain was carried out in a study of T cell repertoires in cytomegalovirus infection. About the study: Carrying CMV and the relevant HLA type showed in public TCR beta signatures.

This clonotype showed up just a few times. The CDR3 has 12 amino acids. Trimming cost V 6 bases and J 1 base, with 5 bases left between them. Germline CDR1 and CDR2: MNHEY and SVGAGI. In TCRdb, the reads were re-called with MiXCR into one record per CDR3 protein. The repertoire consists of a few hundred thousand distinct CDR3 sequences, with around 13% occurring once and the leading ten covering around 8.1%. The TCR sequence derives from a human donor in good health (CMV status not recorded). Some clones in this sample may be carry-over from other donors' samples. This rearrangement joins TRBV6-5 to TRBJ2-3, with a weak D call TRBD1 (5 bases). The sequencing sample was made of PBMCs. CDR3 DNA: TGTGCCAGCAGGACAGGCACAGATACGCAGTATTTT. This encodes CASRTGTDTQYF.